This is a list of T cell receptor beta chains from one sample in a study of T cells in Graves' hyperthyroidism and ophthalmopathy. TCRdb processed the multiplex PCR reads anew with MiXCR; each CDR3 protein has one entry. The data show roughly 500,000 distinct CDR3 sequences, about half seen once. The sample taken for sequencing was peripheral blood or thyroid tissue (not recorded which). All receptors come from an adult woman with Graves' disease, either hyperthyroidism or ophthalmopathy (not recorded which). Both conserved end residues are part of each CDR3. Each record gives: CDR3 protein, clone size, V gene. Clone size is stated in some rows and not others, as once, few, many or a class when expanded.

CASRGWTSTDTQYF few TRBV25-1
CASSAGGDYEQYF many TRBV12-3/TRBV12-4
CASSRSVYATGELFF many TRBV11-3
CAISPGLAGAYAGELFF - TRBV10-3
CASSATGNEQYF - TRBV7-3
CASTPFGYPNQPQHF many TRBV19
CATSSSQETQYF - TRBV15
CASSLRADSYEQYF many TRBV28
CASRLAEEQYF many TRBV5-1
CAISAGSNVLTF - TRBV10-3
CASSVVRGGSPDQETQYF many TRBV2
CATPTGTYNSPLHF - TRBV7-9
CSVVKGGRNTEAFF - TRBV29-1